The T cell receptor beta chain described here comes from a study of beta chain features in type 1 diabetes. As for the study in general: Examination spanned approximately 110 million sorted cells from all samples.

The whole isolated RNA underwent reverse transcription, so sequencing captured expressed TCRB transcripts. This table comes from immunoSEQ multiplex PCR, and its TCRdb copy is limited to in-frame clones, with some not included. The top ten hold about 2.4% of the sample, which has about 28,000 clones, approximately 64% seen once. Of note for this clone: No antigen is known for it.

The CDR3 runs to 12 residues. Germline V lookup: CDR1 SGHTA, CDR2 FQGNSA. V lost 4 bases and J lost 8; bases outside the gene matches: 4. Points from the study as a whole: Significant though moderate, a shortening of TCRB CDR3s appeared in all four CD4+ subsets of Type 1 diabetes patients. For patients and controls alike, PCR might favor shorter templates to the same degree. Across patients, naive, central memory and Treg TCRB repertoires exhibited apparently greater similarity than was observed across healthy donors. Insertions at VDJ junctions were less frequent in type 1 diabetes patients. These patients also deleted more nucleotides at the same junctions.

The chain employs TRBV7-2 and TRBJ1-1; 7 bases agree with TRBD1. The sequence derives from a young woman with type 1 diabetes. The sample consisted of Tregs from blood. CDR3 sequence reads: CASSSRQGEAFF. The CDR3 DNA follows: TGTGCCAGCAGCTCGCGACAGGGAGAAGCTTTCTTT.